This TCR beta chain was sequenced in a study of blood T cell repertoires in COVID-19. The wider study: The United States, Italy and Spain supplied acute and convalescent COVID-19 samples. The analysed material was cDNA or gDNA that came from T cells, B-cell-depleted T cells, or PBMCs.

The table came from immunoSEQ multiplex PCR; TCRdb's copy has only in-frame clones and leaves some out. The sample has 40,000 or so clones, about 89% seen once; the top ten hold over 2%. The J segment lost 5 bases and the V segment lost 8 bases, leaving 9 bases of the junction unmatched. CDR3 size: 13 residues. Germline CDR1 is SNHLY and CDR2 is FYNNEI. The sequenced sample consisted of peripheral blood. The J gene is TRBJ2-7, the V gene TRBV2; 7 positions agree with TRBD2. This clonotype originated in a man aged 45-65 years with active COVID-19. The CDR3 sequence is CASAARTSDEQYF. The CDR3 coding sequence is TGTGCCAGCGCGGCCCGGACTAGTGACGAGCAGTACTTC.